This TCR beta chain is from a study of T cells in localized non-small cell lung cancer. Produced via immunoSEQ multiplex PCR; TCRdb's table is partial and in-frame only. The sample consists of fewer than 20,000 clones, around four fifths of them appearing once. The CDR3 runs 13 residues. CDR1 and CDR2 from the germline V gene are MNHEY and SVGAGI. V lost 0 bases to trimming and J lost 10 bases, with 12 bases between them. Study-wide points: A median of approximately 50 of the top 100 tumor clones appeared in adjacent lung, which was paired and uninvolved.

Remarks on this clone: Its antigen remains unknown.

The TCR sequence derives from a male donor older than 55 with stage III lung adenocarcinoma. The material was peripheral blood, obtained before any cancer treatment. The genes are TRBV6-5 and TRBJ1-1; D is unresolved. CDR3 nucleotide sequence: TGTGCCAGCAGTTACTCTCGGACGGAAAGAGCTTTCTTT. Translated: CASSYSRTERAFF.